A selection of T cell receptor beta chains follows, all from one sample in a study of regulatory T cells in long-lasting Graves disease. One entry per CDR3 protein results from TCRdb running MiXCR on the multiplex PCR reads. In the table there are about 460,000 distinct CDR3 sequences, approximately 23% of which are singletons. The starting material was peripheral blood mononuclear cells (PBMCs), obtained when the disease was refractory, from a patient treated with antithyroid drugs. Receptor source: a female donor with Graves disease. Both conserved end residues are part of each CDR3. The order of the fields is V gene, D gene, J gene, CDR3 length, clone size, CDR3 DNA, CDR3 protein. A D gene is named only where the DNA matches it firmly. Only some rows state a clone size, as once, few, many or a class for expanded clones.

v_gene: TRBV20-1
d_gene: TRBD1
j_gene: TRBJ2-2
len: 14
abundance: few
CDR3nt: TGCAGTGCGAACAGGGGGCTGGGCACCGGGGAGCTGTTTTTT
CDR3aa: CSANRGLGTGELFF

v_gene: TRBV2
d_gene: -
j_gene: TRBJ1-1
len: 13
abundance: many
CDR3nt: TGTGCCAGCAGTGGAACCCCGGGCAGTGAAGCTTTCTTT
CDR3aa: CASSGTPGSEAFF

v_gene: TRBV29-1
d_gene: -
j_gene: TRBJ2-5
len: 13
abundance: many
CDR3nt: TGCAGCGTTGAACATGGGCAGGGGGAGACCCAGTACTTC
CDR3aa: CSVEHGQGETQYF

v_gene: TRBV20-1
d_gene: -
j_gene: TRBJ2-7
len: 16
abundance: -
CDR3nt: TGCAGTGCTAGACTTACGTATGGCGGGATGGGATACGAGCAGTACTTC
CDR3aa: CSARLTYGGMGYEQYF

v_gene: TRBV12-3/TRBV12-4
d_gene: -
j_gene: TRBJ1-1
len: 11
abundance: few
CDR3nt: TGTGCCAGCAGTTGGGGCTTTGAAGCTTTCTTT
CDR3aa: CASSWGFEAFF

v_gene: TRBV5-1
d_gene: -
j_gene: TRBJ2-3
len: 15
abundance: once
CDR3nt: TGCGCCAGCAGCCGACTAGGATCTAGCACAGATACGCAGTATTTT
CDR3aa: CASSRLGSSTDTQYF

v_gene: TRBV20-1
d_gene: TRBD2
j_gene: TRBJ2-7
len: 15
abundance: -
CDR3nt: TGCAGTGCAGACTCCGGGACTAGCGGTCTATACGAGCAGTACTTC
CDR3aa: CSADSGTSGLYEQYF

v_gene: TRBV6-1
d_gene: TRBD1
j_gene: TRBJ2-7
len: 15
abundance: many
CDR3nt: TGTGCCAGCAACGACCCGGGACAGGGGATGGGGGAGCAGTACTTC
CDR3aa: CASNDPGQGMGEQYF

v_gene: TRBV6-2/TRBV6-3
d_gene: -
j_gene: TRBJ1-6
len: 12
abundance: few
CDR3nt: TGTGCCAGCAGAGGTCCTAATTCACCCCTCCACTTT
CDR3aa: CASRGPNSPLHF

v_gene: TRBV2
d_gene: -
j_gene: TRBJ2-3
len: 10
abundance: -
CDR3nt: TGTGCCAGCATGGCAGATACGCAGTATTTT
CDR3aa: CASMADTQYF

v_gene: TRBV30
d_gene: -
j_gene: TRBJ1-1
len: 17
abundance: -
CDR3nt: TGTGCCTGGAGTCATTCTGGGTGGGGACTCAGGAACACTGAAGCTTTCTTT
CDR3aa: CAWSHSGWGLRNTEAFF

v_gene: TRBV6-2/TRBV6-3
d_gene: -
j_gene: TRBJ2-4
len: 14
abundance: -
CDR3nt: TGTGCCAGCGTCGAAGGAGGCAGGGAAAACATTCAGTACTTC
CDR3aa: CASVEGGRENIQYF

v_gene: TRBV7-2
d_gene: -
j_gene: TRBJ1-2
len: 16
abundance: many
CDR3nt: TGTGCCAGCAGCTTCCCCTCGACAGGCCTTTCCTATGGCTACACCTTC
CDR3aa: CASSFPSTGLSYGYTF

v_gene: TRBV5-5
d_gene: -
j_gene: TRBJ1-5
len: 15
abundance: -
CDR3nt: TGTGCCAGCAGCCGGTGGGGGGATAGCAATCAGCCCCAGCATTTT
CDR3aa: CASSRWGDSNQPQHF

v_gene: TRBV29-1
d_gene: TRBD1
j_gene: TRBJ1-1
len: 14
abundance: many
CDR3nt: TGCAGCGTGAAAGGGGGCGGAAGGAACACTGAAGCTTTCTTT
CDR3aa: CSVKGGGRNTEAFF

v_gene: TRBV7-2
d_gene: -
j_gene: TRBJ1-2
len: 15
abundance: many
CDR3nt: TGTGCCAGCAGCTTAGACGCGAGGAGATTCTATGGCTACACCTTC
CDR3aa: CASSLDARRFYGYTF

v_gene: TRBV12-3/TRBV12-4
d_gene: TRBD2
j_gene: TRBJ2-5
len: 16
abundance: many
CDR3nt: TGTGCCAGCAGTGAACAAGCGGGGGGGCCTCAAGAGACCCAGTACTTC
CDR3aa: CASSEQAGGPQETQYF

v_gene: TRBV2
d_gene: -
j_gene: TRBJ1-2
len: 12
abundance: many
CDR3nt: TGTGCCAGCAGTAAACGGGACTATGGCTACACCTTC
CDR3aa: CASSKRDYGYTF

v_gene: TRBV19
d_gene: TRBD2
j_gene: TRBJ2-5
len: 15
abundance: -
CDR3nt: TGTGCCAGTAGTATTGGGACTAGCGGGATAGAGACCCAGTACTTC
CDR3aa: CASSIGTSGIETQYF

v_gene: TRBV2
d_gene: TRBD2
j_gene: TRBJ2-5
len: 15
abundance: many
CDR3nt: TGTGCCAGCATGGATTTAGCGGGAAACCAAGAGACCCAGTACTTC
CDR3aa: CASMDLAGNQETQYF

v_gene: TRBV20-1
d_gene: -
j_gene: TRBJ1-1
len: 13
abundance: many
CDR3nt: TGCAGTGGTTCCCAGGGGAGGAAAACTGAAGCTTTCTTT
CDR3aa: CSGSQGRKTEAFF

v_gene: TRBV2
d_gene: -
j_gene: TRBJ2-6
len: 15
abundance: -
CDR3nt: TGTGCCAGCAGTTCAGGGAACTCTGGGGCCAACGTCCTGACTTTC
CDR3aa: CASSSGNSGANVLTF

v_gene: TRBV7-2
d_gene: -
j_gene: TRBJ1-5
len: 15
abundance: few
CDR3nt: TGTGCCAGCAGCTTACGGGGGGGGGGGAGCCAGCCCCAGCATTTT
CDR3aa: CASSLRGGGSQPQHF

v_gene: TRBV29-1
d_gene: -
j_gene: TRBJ1-3
len: 13
abundance: -
CDR3nt: TGCAGCGCCTGGACATCGTCTGGAAACACCATATATTTT
CDR3aa: CSAWTSSGNTIYF

v_gene: TRBV27
d_gene: -
j_gene: TRBJ1-5
len: 18
abundance: few
CDR3nt: TGTGCCAGCAGTTTAAATGCCTGGGTTAGAAATAGCAATCAGCCCCAGCATTTT
CDR3aa: CASSLNAWVRNSNQPQHF

v_gene: TRBV14
d_gene: -
j_gene: TRBJ1-4
len: 17
abundance: few
CDR3nt: TGTGCCAGCAGCCAAGTCCAGGGACGTCGTTCTAATGAAAAACTGTTTTTT
CDR3aa: CASSQVQGRRSNEKLFF

v_gene: TRBV25-1
d_gene: -
j_gene: TRBJ1-1
len: 11
abundance: few
CDR3nt: TGTGCCAGCAGTGACGGTTTTGAAGCTTTCTTT
CDR3aa: CASSDGFEAFF

v_gene: TRBV19
d_gene: TRBD1
j_gene: TRBJ1-2
len: 12
abundance: -
CDR3nt: TGTGCCAGTAGGGACAGGTTCTATGGCTACACCTTC
CDR3aa: CASRDRFYGYTF

v_gene: TRBV20-1
d_gene: -
j_gene: TRBJ2-7
len: 11
abundance: many
CDR3nt: TGCAGTGCTAGTCTTGCCTACGAGCAGTACTTC
CDR3aa: CSASLAYEQYF

v_gene: TRBV6-1
d_gene: -
j_gene: TRBJ2-7
len: 14
abundance: -
CDR3nt: TGTGCCAGCAGAAGGGGTGGGGCGGAATACGAGCAGTACTTC
CDR3aa: CASRRGGAEYEQYF

v_gene: TRBV12-3/TRBV12-4
d_gene: -
j_gene: TRBJ1-4
len: 14
abundance: -
CDR3nt: TGTGCCAGCAGCCTAGTGAGAACAGGGCAAAAACTGTTTTTT
CDR3aa: CASSLVRTGQKLFF

v_gene: TRBV7-2
d_gene: -
j_gene: TRBJ2-5
len: 14
abundance: many
CDR3nt: TGTGCCAGCAGCTTAAGCCCCGCAAAAGAGACCCAGTACTTC
CDR3aa: CASSLSPAKETQYF

v_gene: TRBV4-1
d_gene: -
j_gene: TRBJ1-6
len: 14
abundance: few
CDR3nt: TGCGCCAGCGGATCGGGAGTTAGAAAACACCCCCTCCACTTT
CDR3aa: CASGSGVRKHPLHF

v_gene: TRBV6-1
d_gene: TRBD1
j_gene: TRBJ1-5
len: 17
abundance: many
CDR3nt: TGTGCCAGCAGTCCCGGGCCGGGACAGGGCATCAATCAGCCCCAGCATTTT
CDR3aa: CASSPGPGQGINQPQHF

v_gene: TRBV29-1
d_gene: -
j_gene: TRBJ2-1
len: 13
abundance: -
CDR3nt: TGCAGCGTTGCATTAAGCTCCTACAATGAGCAGTTCTTC
CDR3aa: CSVALSSYNEQFF

v_gene: TRBV12-3/TRBV12-4
d_gene: TRBD2
j_gene: TRBJ2-2
len: 15
abundance: many
CDR3nt: TGTGCCAGCAGTTTGACTAGCGGAAACACCGGGGAGCTGTTTTTT
CDR3aa: CASSLTSGNTGELFF

v_gene: TRBV11-2
d_gene: -
j_gene: TRBJ2-5
len: 17
abundance: -
CDR3nt: TGTGCCAGCAGCTCACGGGGTTCGGGAATTATCGTGGAGACCCAGTACTTC
CDR3aa: CASSSRGSGIIVETQYF

v_gene: TRBV12-3/TRBV12-4
d_gene: -
j_gene: TRBJ1-3
len: 14
abundance: few
CDR3nt: TGTGCCAGCAATAACAGGGACCGCAGGAACACCATATATTTT
CDR3aa: CASNNRDRRNTIYF

v_gene: TRBV5-1
d_gene: -
j_gene: TRBJ2-5
len: 14
abundance: -
CDR3nt: TGCGCCAGCAGCTTGGTTCCGGGTGGGGAGACCCAGTACTTC
CDR3aa: CASSLVPGGETQYF